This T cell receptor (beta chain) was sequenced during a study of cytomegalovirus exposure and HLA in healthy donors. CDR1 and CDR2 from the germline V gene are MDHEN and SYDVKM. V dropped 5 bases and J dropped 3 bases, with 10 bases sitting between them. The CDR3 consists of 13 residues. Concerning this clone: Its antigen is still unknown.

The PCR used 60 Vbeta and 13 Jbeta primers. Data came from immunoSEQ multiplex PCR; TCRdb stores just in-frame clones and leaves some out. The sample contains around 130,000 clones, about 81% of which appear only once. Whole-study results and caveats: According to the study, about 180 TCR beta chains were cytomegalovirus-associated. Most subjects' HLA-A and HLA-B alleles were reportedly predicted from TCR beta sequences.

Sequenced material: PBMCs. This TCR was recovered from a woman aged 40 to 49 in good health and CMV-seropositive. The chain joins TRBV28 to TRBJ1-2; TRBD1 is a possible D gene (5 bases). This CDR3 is CASSAGTDYGYTF. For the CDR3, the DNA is TGTGCCAGCAGTGCAGGGACTGACTATGGCTACACCTTC.